This entry is about one TCR beta chain. Its antigen is unknown. Assay used: immunoSEQ multiplex PCR; TCRdb lists only in-frame clones, some missing. The top ten clones hold 0.2% to 0.25% of a sample with 35,000 to 50,000 clones, roughly 96% of them seen once. The CDR3 has 14 residues. V was clipped by 5 bases and J by 3 bases, with 11 bases between them. CDR1 MNHEY and CDR2 SVGAGI come from the germline V gene. The entry originates in a study of graft-versus-host responses after intestinal transplantation. Whole-study context: After anti-thymocyte globulin induction, recipients took tacrolimus and steroids for 2 to 3 years.

Study-level results: After transplant, early declines in HvG clones were associated with peak levels of circulating GvH clones. Researchers found GvH clones in recipient marrow, and some showed up first in ileum or blood.

The chain links TRBV6-5 to TRBJ1-3; D is ambiguous. The sequence was collected from a human donor who was the organ donor for an intestinal transplant. Sequenced here: unstimulated CD8+ T cells sorted from spleen or lymph node cells, sampled before transplant. The CDR3 reads CASSKDDFGNTIYF. The CDR3 region has the DNA TGTGCCAGCAGTAAAGACGATTTTGGAAACACCATATATTTT.